This T cell receptor beta chain derives from a study of T cell responses to AZD1222 COVID-19 vaccine. Assay: immunoSEQ multiplex PCR; the TCRdb copy retains only in-frame clones and omits some. The sample lists some 150,000 clones, about 91% occurring once. Study findings and constraints: Most donors were white British and more were female, and clonal diversity was possibly underestimated. Per reports, nearly half of all spike-specific TCRs target regions that are unmutated in variants.

V lost 5 bases and J 0 bases, leaving 14 bases between the germline ends. Germline V gives CDR1 SEHNR, CDR2 FQNEAQ (reference sequence). The CDR3 is 16 amino acids. As concerns this clone: No antigen is known for it.

Sequenced material: peripheral blood, taken on day 0 of AZD1222 vaccination. This clonotype originated in an adult in good health. The rearrangement joins TRBV7-9 to TRBJ1-3, with a tentative D call TRBD1 (5 bases). DNA of the CDR3: TGTGCCAGCAGCCAAGGGGACGGAGCCTCTGGAAACACCATATATTTT. It specifies CASSQGDGASGNTIYF.